This TCR beta chain was sequenced during a study of blood T cell repertoires in COVID-19. About the research overall: Samples representing acute and convalescent COVID-19 were sourced from the United States, Italy and Spain.

How the authors handled the data: How many nucleated cells were present was estimated from reference gene primer amplification. The table came from immunoSEQ multiplex PCR; TCRdb's copy has only in-frame clones and leaves some out. That table gives V, J and clone size, and the DNA gave D and trimming. The sample records some 200,000 clones, about nine tenths being singletons. Germline values: CDR1 KGHDR, CDR2 SFDVKD. The CDR3 loop spans 13 amino acids. Trimming shortened V by 6 bases and J by 1 base, and 6 bases separated the two germline ends. The chain is built from TRBV24-1 and TRBJ1-3, with D unresolved. This TCR was sampled from a man younger than 45 in a cohort exposed to, infected with or recovered from COVID-19 (not recorded which). Sequenced sample: PBMCs or T cells enriched from blood (not recorded which). For the CDR3, the DNA is TGTGCCACCAGTTCCGGGTCTGGAAACACCATATATTTT. The encoded protein is CATSSGSGNTIYF.